The TCR beta chain described here comes from a study of blood T cell repertoires in COVID-19. The overall study: Whether acute or convalescent, the COVID-19 samples came from the United States, Italy and Spain. T cells, B-cell-depleted T cells, or PBMCs supplied cDNA or gDNA.

Original analysis: Estimation of nucleated cell counts relied on the amplification of reference gene primers. Some clones are missing from TCRdb's copy, which holds only in-frame ones; the method was immunoSEQ multiplex PCR. V and J calls and clone size come straight from that table; D and trimming were deduced from the DNA. The sample has hundreds of thousands of clones; about 89% are singletons. The CDR3 has 13 amino acids. Per germline, CDR1 MDHEN and CDR2 SYDVKM. With 10 bases removed from V and 4 bases from J, the gap between germline ends came to 16 bases. The chain links TRBV28 to TRBJ1-2; TRBD1 might be the D (5 bases). The specimen was peripheral blood. This clonotype originated in a woman aged 55-70 years with acute or convalescent COVID-19. The CDR3 DNA reads as TGTGCCACCCGGAGGGGAGGACTCTATGGCTACACCTTC. Residues: CATRRGGLYGYTF.